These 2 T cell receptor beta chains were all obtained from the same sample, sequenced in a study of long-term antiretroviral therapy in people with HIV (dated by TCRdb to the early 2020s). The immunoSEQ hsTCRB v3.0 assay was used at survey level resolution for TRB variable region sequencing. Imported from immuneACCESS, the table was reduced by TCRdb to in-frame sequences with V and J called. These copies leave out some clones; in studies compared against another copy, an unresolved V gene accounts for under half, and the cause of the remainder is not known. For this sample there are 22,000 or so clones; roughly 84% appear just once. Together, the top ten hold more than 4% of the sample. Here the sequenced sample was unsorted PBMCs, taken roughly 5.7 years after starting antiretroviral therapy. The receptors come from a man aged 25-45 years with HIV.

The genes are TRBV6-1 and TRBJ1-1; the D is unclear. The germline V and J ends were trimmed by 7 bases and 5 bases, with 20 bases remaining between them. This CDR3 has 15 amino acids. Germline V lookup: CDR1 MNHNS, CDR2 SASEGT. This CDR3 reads CASTLTWEGGTEAFF. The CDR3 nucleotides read TGTGCCAGCACCCTCACGTGGGAAGGAGGGACTGAAGCTTTCTTT.

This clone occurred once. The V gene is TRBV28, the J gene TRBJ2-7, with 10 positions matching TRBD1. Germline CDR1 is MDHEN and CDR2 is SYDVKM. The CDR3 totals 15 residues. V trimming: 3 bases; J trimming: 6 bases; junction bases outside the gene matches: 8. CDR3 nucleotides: TGTGCCAGCAGTTTGGGGGACAGGGGCTTTAGCGAGCAGTACTTC. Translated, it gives CASSLGDRGFSEQYF. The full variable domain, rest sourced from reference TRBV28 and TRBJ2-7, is DVKVTQSSRYLVKRTGEKVFLECVQDMDHENMFWYRQDPGLGLRLIYFSYDVKMKEKGDIPEGYSVSREKKERFSLILESASTNQTSMYLCASSLGDRGFSEQYFGPGTRLTVT.